The clone carrying this TCR beta chain occurred a few times. In the original processing: The assay estimated nucleated cells by amplifying reference gene primers. Clones were read by immunoSEQ multiplex PCR, and TCRdb kept only the in-frame ones, dropping some. V and J calls and clone size are copied from that table; D and trimming were computed from the DNA. The sample shows 200,000 to 300,000 clones, roughly 76% of them seen only once. The sample belongs to a study of blood T cell repertoires in COVID-19. It was during active infection that Seattle patients were enrolled and then longitudinally followed. CDR3 length equals 14 residues. Trimming removed 0 bases from V and 5 bases from J, with 7 bases in between. The germline gives CDR1 SGHTA, CDR2 FQGNSA.

The origin of this receptor is a woman older than 75 with COVID-19, enrolled during active disease. V gene TRBV7-2 combines with J gene TRBJ1-4, with a weak D call TRBD1 (5 bases). The material sequenced was peripheral blood. The CDR3, as DNA: TGTGCCAGCAGCTTAGCGGGGGGGAATGAAAAACTGTTTTTT. Translation gives CASSLAGGNEKLFF.